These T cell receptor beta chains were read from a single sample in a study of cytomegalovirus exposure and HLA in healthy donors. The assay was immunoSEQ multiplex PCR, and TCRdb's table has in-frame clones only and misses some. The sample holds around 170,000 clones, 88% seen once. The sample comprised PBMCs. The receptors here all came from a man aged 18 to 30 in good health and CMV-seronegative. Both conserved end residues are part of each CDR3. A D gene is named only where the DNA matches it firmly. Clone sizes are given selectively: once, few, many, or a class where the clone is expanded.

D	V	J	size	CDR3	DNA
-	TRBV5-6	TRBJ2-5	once	CASSLAAGAGETQYF	TGTGCCAGCAGCTTGGCTGCGGGGGCTGGGGAGACCCAGTACTTC
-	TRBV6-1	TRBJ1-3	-	CASSPGSSGNTIYF	TGTGCCAGCAGCCCCGGGAGCTCTGGAAACACCATATATTTT
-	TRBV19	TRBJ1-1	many	CASSIEPGKAFF	TGTGCCAGTAGTATAGAACCAGGGAAAGCTTTCTTT
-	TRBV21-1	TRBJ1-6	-	CASTNHPDRARNSPLHF	TGTGCCAGCACCAATCACCCGGACAGGGCTAGGAATTCACCCCTCCACTTT
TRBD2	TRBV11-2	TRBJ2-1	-	CASSLAGGFYNEQFF	TGTGCCAGCAGCTTGGCGGGGGGGTTCTACAATGAGCAGTTCTTC
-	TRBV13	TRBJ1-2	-	CASTAAGEYGYTF	TGTGCCAGCACCGCCGCGGGGGAGTATGGCTACACCTTC
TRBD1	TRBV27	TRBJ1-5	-	CASSPFDRVLLTTHQPQHF	TGTGCCAGCAGTCCGTTTGACAGGGTTCTCCTTACGACCCATCAGCCCCAGCATTTT
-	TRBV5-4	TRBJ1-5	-	CASSLRGMDNQPQHF	TGTGCCAGCAGCTTGCGGGGAATGGACAATCAGCCCCAGCATTTT
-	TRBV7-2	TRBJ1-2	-	CASSLVASRQSNYGYTF	TGTGCCAGCAGCTTAGTTGCCTCTCGACAGTCAAACTATGGCTACACCTTC
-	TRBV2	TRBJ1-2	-	CASSENRRYGYTF	TGTGCCAGCAGTGAAAATCGGAGGTATGGCTACACCTTC
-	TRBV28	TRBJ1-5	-	CASSLPVRGPLSAQHF	TGTGCCAGCAGTTTACCCGTGCGAGGGCCCCTCTCGGCCCAGCATTTT
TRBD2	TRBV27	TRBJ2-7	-	CASNRNPGLGGYEQYF	TGTGCCAGCAATAGGAATCCGGGACTAGGGGGCTACGAGCAGTACTTC
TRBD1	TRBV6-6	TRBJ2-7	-	CASTDKPGQGAYEQYF	TGTGCCAGCACAGACAAACCGGGACAGGGGGCCTACGAGCAGTACTTC
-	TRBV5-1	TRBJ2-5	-	CASSLGQGYQETQYF	TGCGCCAGCAGCTTGGGTCAGGGGTATCAAGAGACCCAGTACTTC
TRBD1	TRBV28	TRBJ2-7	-	CASSPLPRDREEQYF	TGTGCCAGCAGTCCCCTACCCCGGGACAGGGAAGAGCAGTACTTC
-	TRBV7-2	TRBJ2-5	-	CASSLARLGSKETQYF	TGTGCCAGCAGCTTAGCGCGTCTAGGCAGCAAAGAGACCCAGTACTTC
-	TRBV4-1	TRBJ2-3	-	CASSQDWLAGDTQYF	TGCGCCAGCAGCCAAGATTGGCTAGCAGGAGATACGCAGTATTTT
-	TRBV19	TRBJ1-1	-	CASSTRMAGKAWTEAFF	TGTGCCAGTAGTACTAGGATGGCGGGTAAGGCATGGACTGAAGCTTTCTTT
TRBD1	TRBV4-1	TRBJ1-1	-	CASSQGPGQGTEAFF	TGCGCCAGCAGCCAAGGGCCGGGACAGGGAACTGAAGCTTTCTTT
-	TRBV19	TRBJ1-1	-	CASSNGNTEAFF	TGTGCCAGTAGTAACGGGAACACTGAAGCTTTCTTT
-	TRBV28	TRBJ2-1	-	CASSPVRGGPYNEQFF	TGTGCCAGCAGTCCGGTCCGAGGGGGACCTTACAATGAGCAGTTCTTC
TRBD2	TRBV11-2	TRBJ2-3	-	CASSLGLGLAGGSTDTQYF	TGTGCCAGCAGCTTAGGTCTGGGGCTAGCGGGAGGGAGCACAGATACGCAGTATTTT
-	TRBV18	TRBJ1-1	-	CASSPPGLTNTEAFF	TGTGCCAGCTCACCACCCGGACTTACGAACACTGAAGCTTTCTTT
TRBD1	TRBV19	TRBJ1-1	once	CASSTGVNTEAFF	TGTGCCAGCTCTACAGGGGTGAACACTGAAGCTTTCTTT
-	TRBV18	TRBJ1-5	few	CASSQGTTDQPQHF	TGTGCCAGCTCACAGGGGACTACCGATCAGCCCCAGCATTTT
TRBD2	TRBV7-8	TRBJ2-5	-	CASSLGLTSGRSQETQYF	TGTGCCAGCAGCTTAGGGTTGACTAGCGGGAGGTCCCAAGAGACCCAGTACTTC
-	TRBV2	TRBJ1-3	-	CASSEEQNFGNTIYF	TGTGCCAGCAGTGAGGAACAGAACTTTGGAAACACCATATATTTT
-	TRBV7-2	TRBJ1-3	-	CASSKRRGSGNTIYF	TGTGCCAGCAGCAAAAGGAGGGGCTCTGGAAACACCATATATTTT
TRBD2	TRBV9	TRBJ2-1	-	CASSVAGGRGWNEQFF	TGTGCCAGCAGCGTAGCGGGCGGGAGAGGGTGGAATGAGCAGTTCTTC
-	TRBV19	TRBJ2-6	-	CASSISSSGANVLTF	TGTGCCAGTAGTATTTCCTCCTCTGGGGCCAACGTCCTGACTTTC
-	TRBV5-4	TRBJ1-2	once	CASSLDGYGYTF	TGTGCCAGCAGCTTGGACGGGTATGGCTACACCTTC
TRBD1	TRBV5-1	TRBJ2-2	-	CASSNTGGGTGELFF	TGCGCCAGCAGCAACACAGGGGGTGGCACCGGGGAGCTGTTTTTT
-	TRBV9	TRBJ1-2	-	CASSVTGWDYGYTF	TGTGCCAGCAGCGTAACAGGGTGGGACTATGGCTACACCTTC
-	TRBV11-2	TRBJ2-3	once	CASSAVGHSTDTQYF	TGTGCCAGCAGCGCCGTTGGACACAGCACAGATACGCAGTATTTT
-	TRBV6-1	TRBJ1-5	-	CASRMQGNNQPQHF	TGTGCCAGCAGGATGCAGGGAAACAATCAGCCCCAGCATTTT
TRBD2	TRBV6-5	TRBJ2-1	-	CASSTGTSAYEQFF	TGTGCCAGCAGTACTGGGACTAGCGCATATGAGCAGTTCTTC
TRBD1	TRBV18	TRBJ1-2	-	CASSPGQGENYGYTF	TGTGCCAGCTCACCGGGACAGGGGGAAAACTATGGCTACACCTTC